The rows below give T cell receptor beta chains drawn from one sample of a study of T cells in Graves' hyperthyroidism and ophthalmopathy. Using its own MiXCR run on the multiplex PCR reads, TCRdb lists one record per CDR3 protein. The sample carries some 490,000 distinct CDR3 sequences, around a fifth recorded once. Sequencing was performed on blood. The receptors come from a woman in her 70s with Graves' ophthalmopathy. The CDR3 runs from the conserved cysteine through the conserved F or W. D genes are given only for firm matches. Clone size, where shown, is once, few, many, or a class for clones that have expanded.

>NA|TRBJ1-2|few|TRBV30
TGTGCCTGGAGCCGACTCGGGGGAGGCTACACCTTC
CAWSRLGGGYTF
>TRBD1|TRBJ2-7|many|TRBV28
TGTGCCAGCAGTACCGGGACAGGGTATTCGGGTGGGCAGTACTTC
CASSTGTGYSGGQYF
>NA|TRBJ2-1|many|TRBV12-3/TRBV12-4
TGTGCCAGCAGTTTTGGGCGGGCTTACTACAATGAGCAGTTCTTC
CASSFGRAYYNEQFF
>NA|TRBJ1-1|NA|TRBV9
TGTGCCAGCAGCGTAGGGTCAGGATTAGGCACTGAAGCTTTCTTT
CASSVGSGLGTEAFF
>NA|TRBJ2-5|NA|TRBV18
TGTGCCAGCTCACCACGAACAGAGACCCAGTACTTC
CASSPRTETQYF
>NA|TRBJ1-2|NA|TRBV6-1
TGTGCCAGCAGTCAACTACACAGGGATGCTAACTATGGCTACACCTTC
CASSQLHRDANYGYTF
>TRBD1|TRBJ1-2|many|TRBV28
TGTGCCAGCAGTTTCGGGACAGGGATTGTTAATGGCTACACCTTC
CASSFGTGIVNGYTF
>TRBD1|TRBJ2-3|few|TRBV11-2
TGTGCCAGCAGCTTAGAACCTCCGGGACAGTTTTCGGATACGCAGTATTTT
CASSLEPPGQFSDTQYF
>TRBD1|TRBJ2-7|NA|TRBV20-1
TGCAGTGCTAGACAATTCATGAGACAGGGCGCATACGAGCAGTACTTC
CSARQFMRQGAYEQYF
>TRBD2|TRBJ2-1|few|TRBV7-9
TGTGCCAGCAGCTCCTTACGGGAGGGATGGAATGAGCAGTTCTTC
CASSSLREGWNEQFF
>TRBD1|TRBJ2-3|many|TRBV7-3
TGTGCCAGCAGCTTAATCGGACAGGGCCTCCCGCAGTATTTT
CASSLIGQGLPQYF
>TRBD1|TRBJ1-6|NA|TRBV6-2/TRBV6-3
TGTGCCAGCAGCCAAGCCCGCCCGACAGGGGGGAGGTCACCCCTCCACTTT
CASSQARPTGGRSPLHF
>TRBD2|TRBJ2-7|few|TRBV12-5
TGTGCTAGTGGTTTGGCGGCTGCGACTAGCGGGAGATACGAGCAGTACTTC
CASGLAAATSGRYEQYF
>NA|TRBJ2-7|few|TRBV12-3/TRBV12-4
TGTGCCAGCAGGGAAGCAAACTACGAGCAGTACTTC
CASREANYEQYF
>TRBD2|TRBJ2-2|few|TRBV7-2
TGTGCCAGCACCCCGAGACTAGCGGGTCCGCTGGGCGGGGAGCTGTTTTTT
CASTPRLAGPLGGELFF
>NA|TRBJ2-3|many|TRBV7-2
TGTGCCAGCAGCTTAGTCCCGGGAACAGATACGCAGTATTTT
CASSLVPGTDTQYF
>TRBD2|TRBJ2-1|many|TRBV6-2/TRBV6-3
TGTGCCAGCAGTTATCTCCTACAAGCGGGAAGGAAGAATGAGCAGTTCTTC
CASSYLLQAGRKNEQFF
>NA|TRBJ1-1|many|TRBV11-2
TGTGCCAGCAGTCGGGGCCACTCCTCGTACACTGAAGCTTTCTTT
CASSRGHSSYTEAFF
>TRBD2|TRBJ2-7|NA|TRBV20-1
TGCAGTGCTAGAGCCCGGACCCGGACAGACGGACTAGCGGGAGCCTACGAGCAGTACTTC
CSARARTRTDGLAGAYEQYF
>NA|TRBJ1-6|NA|TRBV20-1
TGCAGTGCTAGGGCAGGGTTGGATAATTCACCCCTCCACTTT
CSARAGLDNSPLHF
>TRBD1|TRBJ1-2|NA|TRBV20-1
TGCAGTGCTCGTCCCGGGACAGACTATGGCTACACCTTC
CSARPGTDYGYTF
>NA|TRBJ2-2|NA|TRBV29-1
TGCAGCGTTCAAGGACAGTCGAACACCGGGGAGCTGTTTTTT
CSVQGQSNTGELFF
>NA|TRBJ1-4|NA|TRBV6-1
TGTGCCAGTGGCCGAGGGGAAGAAAAACTGTTTTTT
CASGRGEEKLFF
>TRBD2|TRBJ2-1|NA|TRBV27
TGTGCCAGCCCAAAGCGGGACGAGCACTACAATGAGCAGTTCTTC
CASPKRDEHYNEQFF
>TRBD2|TRBJ2-7|NA|TRBV10-2
TGCGCCAGCAGTGAGTCGAATCTAGCGGGAGGGTACGAGCAGTACTTC
CASSESNLAGGYEQYF
>TRBD1|TRBJ1-1|many|TRBV6-1
TGTGCCAGCAGTGGCCGGACAGGGGCGGACACTGAAGCTTTCTTT
CASSGRTGADTEAFF
>NA|TRBJ1-2|NA|TRBV5-4
TGTGCCAGCAGCTTGGCGTTACAGTTTAACTATGGCTACACCTTC
CASSLALQFNYGYTF
>TRBD1|TRBJ2-2|NA|TRBV28
TGTGCCATCAGTGGTCGGACAGGGGGAATGGGTACGAACACCGGGGAGCTGTTTTTT
CAISGRTGGMGTNTGELFF
>TRBD2|TRBJ2-5|NA|TRBV3-1
TGTGCCAGCAGCCAAGTAGCGGGAGGAGAGACCCAGTACTTC
CASSQVAGGETQYF
>TRBD1|TRBJ2-7|many|TRBV6-5
TGTGCCAGCAGTTACTCGAGTAACAGGGGGTACGAGCAGTACTTC
CASSYSSNRGYEQYF
>TRBD1|TRBJ1-5|NA|TRBV28
TGTGCCAGCAGCAACTTCCGCGGGGGGACAGCCAGCAATCAGCCCCAGCATTTT
CASSNFRGGTASNQPQHF
>NA|TRBJ2-5|NA|TRBV2
TGTGCCAGCAGTGGGACAGACCGAGAGACCCAGTACTTC
CASSGTDRETQYF
>NA|TRBJ1-1|many|TRBV2
TGTGCCAGCAGCCGCCGGATGAACACTGAAGCTTTCTTT
CASSRRMNTEAFF
>NA|TRBJ2-5|few|TRBV5-1
TGCGCCAGCAGGACCGGGACCACCCGGGAGGAGACCCAGTACTTC
CASRTGTTREETQYF
>NA|TRBJ2-7|NA|TRBV6-2/TRBV6-3
TGTGCCAGCAGGTGGTCGGGGACGGGAGACTACGAGCAGTACTTC
CASRWSGTGDYEQYF
>NA|TRBJ1-3|NA|TRBV4-1
TGCGCCAGCAGCCAACTAAGACGGGTCTCTGGAAACACCATATATTTT
CASSQLRRVSGNTIYF
>NA|TRBJ2-3|many|TRBV9
TGTGCCAGCAGCGTAGTGGCTAGCGGCACAGATACGCAGTATTTT
CASSVVASGTDTQYF
>TRBD1|TRBJ1-5|many|TRBV7-9
TGTGCCAGCAGCCCGGGGACAGGGCCCAATCAGCCCCAGCATTTT
CASSPGTGPNQPQHF
>TRBD1|TRBJ1-1|many|TRBV20-1
TGCAGTGCCGGGACAGGGGCCACTGAAGCTTTCTTT
CSAGTGATEAFF
>TRBD1|TRBJ1-1|NA|TRBV27
TGTGCCAGCAAACTACAGGGGGGGAACACTGAAGCTTTCTTT
CASKLQGGNTEAFF